This T cell receptor (beta chain) comes out of a study of shared clonotypes between healthy human individuals. Study background: For every donor, three CD4 naive, three CD4 memory, two CD8 naive and one CD8 memory plates were used. Whole-study results and caveats: Rarefaction gave evidence that sorted-subset sequencing remained incomplete despite large depth. How much donors shared clonotypes was expected to be affected by sequencing depth. Generation probabilities of non-shared clonotypes were lower (relative to those shared by all four donors).

This CDR3 has 15 amino acids. Looked up from germline, CDR1 is KGHSH and CDR2 is LQKENI. Trimming took 3 bases from V and 2 from J, leaving 11 bases between them. A note on this clone: Its specificity is unknown. The sample contains more than one DNA sequence encoding this CDR3.

The protocol was immunoSEQ multiplex PCR, while the TCRdb copy is restricted to in-frame clones and leaves out a portion. This sample carries some 2.3 million clones, 90% to 95% of them seen once, and the ten largest clones take about 0.41%. The sequenced sample was naive CD4+ T cells from PBMCs. This sample's subset: CD45RA+ positively selected. The chain is built from TRBV18 and TRBJ1-3, with TRBD1 as a possible D gene (6 bases). The sequence was obtained from a man aged 18 to 30 in good health. Some clones in this sample may be carry-over from other donors' samples. Written as DNA, the CDR3 is TGTGCCAGCTCACCCCCACCAGGGGCTGGAAACACCATATATTTT. Protein product: CASSPPPGAGNTIYF.